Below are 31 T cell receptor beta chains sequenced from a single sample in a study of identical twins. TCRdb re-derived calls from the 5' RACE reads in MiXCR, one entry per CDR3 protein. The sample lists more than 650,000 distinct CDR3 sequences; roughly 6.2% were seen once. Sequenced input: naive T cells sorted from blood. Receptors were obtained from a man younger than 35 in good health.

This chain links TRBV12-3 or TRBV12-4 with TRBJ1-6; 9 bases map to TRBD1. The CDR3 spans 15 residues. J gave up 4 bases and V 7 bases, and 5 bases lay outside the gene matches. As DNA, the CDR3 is TGTGCCAGCACCCCAGGACAGGGGTATAATTCACCCCTCCACTTT. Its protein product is CASTPGQGYNSPLHF.

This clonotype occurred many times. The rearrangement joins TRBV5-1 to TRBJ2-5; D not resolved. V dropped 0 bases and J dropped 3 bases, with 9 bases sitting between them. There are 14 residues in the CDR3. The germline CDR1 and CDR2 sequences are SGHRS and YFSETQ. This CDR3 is CASSLDSWEETQYF. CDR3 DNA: TGCGCCAGCAGCTTGGATTCCTGGGAAGAGACCCAGTACTTC.

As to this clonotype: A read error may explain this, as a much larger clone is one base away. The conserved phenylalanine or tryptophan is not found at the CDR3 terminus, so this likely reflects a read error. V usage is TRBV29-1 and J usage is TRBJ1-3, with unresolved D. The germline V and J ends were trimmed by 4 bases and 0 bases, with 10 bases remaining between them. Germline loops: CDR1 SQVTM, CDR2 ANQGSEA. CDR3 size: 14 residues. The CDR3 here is CSVALGNSGNTIYC. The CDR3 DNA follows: TGCAGCGTTGCGCTAGGAAACTCTGGAAACACCATATATTGT.

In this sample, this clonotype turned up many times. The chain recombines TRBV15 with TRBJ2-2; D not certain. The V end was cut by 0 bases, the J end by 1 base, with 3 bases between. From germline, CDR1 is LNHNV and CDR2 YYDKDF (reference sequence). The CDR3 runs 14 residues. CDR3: CATSREGNTGELFF. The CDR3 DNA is TGTGCCACCAGCAGAGAAGGGAACACCGGGGAGCTGTTTTTT.

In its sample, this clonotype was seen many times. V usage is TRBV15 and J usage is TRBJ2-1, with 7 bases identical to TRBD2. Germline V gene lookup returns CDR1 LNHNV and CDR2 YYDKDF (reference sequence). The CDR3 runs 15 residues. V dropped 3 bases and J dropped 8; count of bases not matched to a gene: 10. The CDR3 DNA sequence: TGTGCCACCAGCAGGCTTGTAGCGGGTGTGGATGAGCAGTTCTTC. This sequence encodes CATSRLVAGVDEQFF.

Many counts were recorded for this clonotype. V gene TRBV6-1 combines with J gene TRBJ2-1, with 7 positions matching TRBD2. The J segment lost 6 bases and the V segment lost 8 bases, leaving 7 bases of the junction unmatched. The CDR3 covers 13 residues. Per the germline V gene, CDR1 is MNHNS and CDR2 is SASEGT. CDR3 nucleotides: TGTGCCAGCCTCACGACTAGCAGCAATGAGCAGTTCTTC. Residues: CASLTTSSNEQFF.

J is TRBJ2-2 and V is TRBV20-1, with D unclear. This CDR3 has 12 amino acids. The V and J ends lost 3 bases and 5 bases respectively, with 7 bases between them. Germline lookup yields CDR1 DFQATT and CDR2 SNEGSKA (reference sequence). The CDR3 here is CSASFQTGELFF. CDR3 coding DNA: TGCAGTGCTAGTTTTCAAACCGGGGAGCTGTTTTTT.

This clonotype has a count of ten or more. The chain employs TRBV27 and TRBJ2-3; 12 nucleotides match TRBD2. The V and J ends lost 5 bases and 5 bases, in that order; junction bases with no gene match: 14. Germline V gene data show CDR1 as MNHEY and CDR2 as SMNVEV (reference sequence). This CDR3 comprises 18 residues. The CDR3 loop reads CASSPSGRAIRALDTQYF. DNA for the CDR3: TGTGCCAGCAGTCCTAGCGGGAGGGCCATCAGAGCCCTAGATACGCAGTATTTT.

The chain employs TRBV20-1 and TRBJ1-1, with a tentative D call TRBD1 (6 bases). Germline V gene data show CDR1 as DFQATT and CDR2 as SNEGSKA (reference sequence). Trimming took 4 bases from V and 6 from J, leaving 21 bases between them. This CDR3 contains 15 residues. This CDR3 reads CSAIGGQGQNAEAFF. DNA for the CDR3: TGCAGTGCTATTGGGGGCCAGGGGCAAAACGCTGAAGCTTTCTTT.

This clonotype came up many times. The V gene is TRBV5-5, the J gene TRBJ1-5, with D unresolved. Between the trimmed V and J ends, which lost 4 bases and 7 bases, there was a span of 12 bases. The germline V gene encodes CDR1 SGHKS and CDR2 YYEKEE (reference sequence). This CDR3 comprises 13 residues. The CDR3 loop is CASSPRGWQPQHF. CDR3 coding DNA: TGTGCCAGCAGCCCTCGCGGTTGGCAGCCCCAGCATTTT.

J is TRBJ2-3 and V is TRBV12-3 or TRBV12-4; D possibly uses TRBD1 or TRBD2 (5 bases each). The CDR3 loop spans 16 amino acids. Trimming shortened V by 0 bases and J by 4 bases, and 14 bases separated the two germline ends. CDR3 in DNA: TGTGCCAGCAGTTTAGCGCTTGGGGGAGAGGCAGATACGCAGTATTTT. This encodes CASSLALGGEADTQYF.

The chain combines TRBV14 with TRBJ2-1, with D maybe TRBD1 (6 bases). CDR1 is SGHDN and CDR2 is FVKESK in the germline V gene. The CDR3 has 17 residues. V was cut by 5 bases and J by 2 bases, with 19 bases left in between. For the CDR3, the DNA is TGTGCCAGCAGCTTTGGGCAACTGGGGGCGGCCTACAATGAGCAGTTCTTC. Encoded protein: CASSFGQLGAAYNEQFF.

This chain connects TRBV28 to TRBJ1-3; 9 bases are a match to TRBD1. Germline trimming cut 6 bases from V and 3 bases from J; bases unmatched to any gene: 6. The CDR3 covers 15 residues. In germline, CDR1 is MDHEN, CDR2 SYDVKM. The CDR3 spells CASSPQGARGNTIYF. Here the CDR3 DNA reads TGTGCCAGCAGCCCACAGGGGGCGCGTGGAAACACCATATATTTT.

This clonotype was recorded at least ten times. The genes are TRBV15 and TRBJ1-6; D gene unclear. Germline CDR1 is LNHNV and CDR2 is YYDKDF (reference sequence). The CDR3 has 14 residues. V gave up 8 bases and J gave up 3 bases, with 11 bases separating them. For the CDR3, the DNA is TGTGCCACCGGGGAGGGAGGCTATAATTCACCCCTCCACTTT. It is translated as CATGEGGYNSPLHF.

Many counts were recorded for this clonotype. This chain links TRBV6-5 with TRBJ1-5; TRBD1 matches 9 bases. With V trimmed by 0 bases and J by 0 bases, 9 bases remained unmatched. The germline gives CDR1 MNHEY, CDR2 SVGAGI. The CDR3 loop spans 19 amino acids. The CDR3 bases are TGTGCCAGCAGTTACTCGGGCCCCAGGACAGGGGCTAGCAATCAGCCCCAGCATTTT. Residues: CASSYSGPRTGASNQPQHF.

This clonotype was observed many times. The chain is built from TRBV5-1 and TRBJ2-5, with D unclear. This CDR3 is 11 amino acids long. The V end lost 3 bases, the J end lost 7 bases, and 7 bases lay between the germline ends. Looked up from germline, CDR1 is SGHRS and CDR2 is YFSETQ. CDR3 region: CASSSPSTQYF. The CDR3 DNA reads TGCGCCAGCAGCTCCCCTTCGACCCAGTACTTC.

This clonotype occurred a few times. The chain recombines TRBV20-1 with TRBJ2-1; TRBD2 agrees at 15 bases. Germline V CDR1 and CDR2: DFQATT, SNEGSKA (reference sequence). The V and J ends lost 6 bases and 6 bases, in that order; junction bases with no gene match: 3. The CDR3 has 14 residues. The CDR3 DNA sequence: TGCAGTGCCGGGGGACTAGCGGGAGGCAATGAGCAGTTCTTC. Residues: CSAGGLAGGNEQFF.

The CDR3: CSVGDRAGSPLHF. For the CDR3, the DNA is TGCAGCGTTGGTGACAGGGCGGGCTCACCCCTCCACTTT. This chain uses TRBV29-1 with TRBJ1-6; 7 bases line up with TRBD1. Germline V gene data show CDR1 as SQVTM and CDR2 as ANQGSEA. J was trimmed by 10 bases and V by 4 bases; bases with no gene match: 7. This CDR3 has 13 residues.

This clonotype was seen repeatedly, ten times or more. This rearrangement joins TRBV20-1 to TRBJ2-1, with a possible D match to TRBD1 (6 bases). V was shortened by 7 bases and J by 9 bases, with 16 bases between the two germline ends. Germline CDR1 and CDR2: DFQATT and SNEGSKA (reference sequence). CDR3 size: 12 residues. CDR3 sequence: CSGKQGLGEQFF. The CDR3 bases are TGCAGTGGTAAACAGGGTCTGGGTGAGCAGTTCTTC.

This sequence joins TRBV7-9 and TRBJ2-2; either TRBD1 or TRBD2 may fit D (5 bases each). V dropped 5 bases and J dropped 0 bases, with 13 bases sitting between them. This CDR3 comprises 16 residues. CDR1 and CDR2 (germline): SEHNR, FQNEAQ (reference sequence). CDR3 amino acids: CASSPPRDANTGELFF. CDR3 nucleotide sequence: TGTGCCAGCAGCCCCCCCCGGGACGCGAACACCGGGGAGCTGTTTTTT.

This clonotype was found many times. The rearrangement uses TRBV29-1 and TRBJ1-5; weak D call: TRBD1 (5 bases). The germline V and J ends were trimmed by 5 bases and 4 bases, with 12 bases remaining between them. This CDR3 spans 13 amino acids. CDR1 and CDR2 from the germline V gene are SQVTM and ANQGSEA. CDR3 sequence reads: CSVKIGANQPQHF. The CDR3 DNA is TGCAGCGTTAAAATAGGGGCTAATCAGCCCCAGCATTTT. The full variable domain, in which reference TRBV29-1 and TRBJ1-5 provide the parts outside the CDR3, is SAVISQKPSRDICQRGTSLTIQCQVDSQVTMMFWYRQQPGQSLTLIATANQGSEATYESGFVIDKFPISRPNLTFSTLTVSNMSPEDSSIYLCSVKIGANQPQHFGDGTRLSIL.

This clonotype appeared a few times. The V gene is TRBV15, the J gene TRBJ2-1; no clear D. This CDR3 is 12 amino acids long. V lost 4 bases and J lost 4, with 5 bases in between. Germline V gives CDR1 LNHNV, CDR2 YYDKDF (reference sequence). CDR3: CATSKSYNEQFF. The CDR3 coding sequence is TGTGCCACCAGCAAAAGTTACAATGAGCAGTTCTTC.

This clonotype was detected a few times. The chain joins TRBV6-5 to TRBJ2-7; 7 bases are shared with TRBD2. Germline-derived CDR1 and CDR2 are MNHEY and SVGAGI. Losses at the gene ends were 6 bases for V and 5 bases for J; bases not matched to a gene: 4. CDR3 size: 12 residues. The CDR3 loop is CASRAAGDEQYF. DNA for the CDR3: TGTGCCAGCAGGGCTGCGGGGGACGAGCAGTACTTC.

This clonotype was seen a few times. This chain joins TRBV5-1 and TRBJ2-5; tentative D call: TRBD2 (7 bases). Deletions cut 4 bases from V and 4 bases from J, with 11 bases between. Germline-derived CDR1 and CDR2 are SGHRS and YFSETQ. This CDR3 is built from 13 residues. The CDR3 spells CASSRGAPETQYF. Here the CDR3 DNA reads TGCGCCAGCAGCCGGGGGGCCCCAGAGACCCAGTACTTC.

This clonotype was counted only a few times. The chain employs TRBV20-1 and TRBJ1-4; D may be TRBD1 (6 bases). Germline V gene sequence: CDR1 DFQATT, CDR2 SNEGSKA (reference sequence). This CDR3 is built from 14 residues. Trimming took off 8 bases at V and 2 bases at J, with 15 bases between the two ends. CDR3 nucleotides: TGCAGTTCCTACCCCCAGGGGACTAATGAAAAACTGTTTTTT. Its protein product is CSSYPQGTNEKLFF.

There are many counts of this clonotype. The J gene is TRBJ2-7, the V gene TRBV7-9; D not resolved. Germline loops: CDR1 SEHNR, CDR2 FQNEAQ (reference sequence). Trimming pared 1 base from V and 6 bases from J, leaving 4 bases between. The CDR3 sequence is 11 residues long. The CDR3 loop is CASSLDFEQYF. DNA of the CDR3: TGTGCCAGCAGCTTAGATTTCGAGCAGTACTTC.

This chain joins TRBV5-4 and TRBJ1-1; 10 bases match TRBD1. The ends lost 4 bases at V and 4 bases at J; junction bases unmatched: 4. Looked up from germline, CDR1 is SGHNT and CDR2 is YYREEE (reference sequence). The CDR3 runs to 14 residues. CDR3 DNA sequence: TGTGCCAGCAGCATGACAGGGGGCTTCACTGAAGCTTTCTTT. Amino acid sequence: CASSMTGGFTEAFF.

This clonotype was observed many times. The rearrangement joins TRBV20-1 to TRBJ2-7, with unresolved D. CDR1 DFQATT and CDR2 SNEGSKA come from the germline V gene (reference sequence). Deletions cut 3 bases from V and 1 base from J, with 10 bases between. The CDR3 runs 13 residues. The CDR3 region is CSASPGSSYEQYF. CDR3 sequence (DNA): TGCAGTGCTAGTCCAGGTTCTTCCTACGAGCAGTACTTC.

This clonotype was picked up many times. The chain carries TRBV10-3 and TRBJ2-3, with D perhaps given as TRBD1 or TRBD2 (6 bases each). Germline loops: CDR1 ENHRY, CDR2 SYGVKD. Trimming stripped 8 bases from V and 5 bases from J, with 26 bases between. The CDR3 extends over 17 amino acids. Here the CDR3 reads CAISGVWRLVGGDTQYF. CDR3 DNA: TGTGCCATCTCGGGAGTTTGGCGGCTGGTAGGGGGAGATACGCAGTATTTT.

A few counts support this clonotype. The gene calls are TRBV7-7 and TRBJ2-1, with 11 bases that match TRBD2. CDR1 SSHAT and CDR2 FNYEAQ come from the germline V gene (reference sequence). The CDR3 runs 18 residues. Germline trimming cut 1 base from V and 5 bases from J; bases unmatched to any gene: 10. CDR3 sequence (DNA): TGTGCCAGCAGCTTAGGGCGGACTAGCGGGCGCCCTAACAATGAGCAGTTCTTC. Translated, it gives CASSLGRTSGRPNNEQFF.

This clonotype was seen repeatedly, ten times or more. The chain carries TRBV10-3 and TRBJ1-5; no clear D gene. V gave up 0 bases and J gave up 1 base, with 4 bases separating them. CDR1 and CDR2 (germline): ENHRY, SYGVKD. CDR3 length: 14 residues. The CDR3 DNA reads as TGTGCCATCAGTGAGTCAGACAGCAATCAGCCCCAGCATTTT. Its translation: CAISESDSNQPQHF.